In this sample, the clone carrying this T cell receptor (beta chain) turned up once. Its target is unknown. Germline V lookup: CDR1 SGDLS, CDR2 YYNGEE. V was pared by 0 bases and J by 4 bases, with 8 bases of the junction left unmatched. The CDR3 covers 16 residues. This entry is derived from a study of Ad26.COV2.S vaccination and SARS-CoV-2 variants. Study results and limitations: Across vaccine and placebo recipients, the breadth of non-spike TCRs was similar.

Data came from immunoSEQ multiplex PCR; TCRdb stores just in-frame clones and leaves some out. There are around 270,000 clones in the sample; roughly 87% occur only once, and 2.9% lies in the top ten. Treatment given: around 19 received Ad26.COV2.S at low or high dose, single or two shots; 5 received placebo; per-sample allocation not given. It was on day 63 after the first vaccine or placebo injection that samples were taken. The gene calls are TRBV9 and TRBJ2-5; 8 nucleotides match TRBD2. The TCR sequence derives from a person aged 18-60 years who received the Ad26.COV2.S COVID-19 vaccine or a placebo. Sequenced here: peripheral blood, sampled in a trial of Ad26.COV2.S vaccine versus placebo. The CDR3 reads CASSVVSGRLGETQYF. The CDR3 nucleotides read TGTGCCAGCAGCGTAGTAAGCGGGAGACTGGGAGAGACCCAGTACTTC.